This is a list of T cell receptor beta chains from one sample in a study of identical twins. MiXCR was run by TCRdb on the 5' RACE reads, yielding one entry per CDR3 protein. The table has about 300,000 distinct CDR3 sequences, 12% seen once. Another study also made use of these data, one on yellow fever vaccine responses in identical twins.

The sample was CD8+ T cells sorted from blood. The receptors were sampled from a woman aged 18-35 years in good health. Each CDR3 is given with its conserved first and last residue. D genes are given only for firm matches. Rows give clone size only sometimes, using once, few, many, or a class for an expanded clone.

V gene	D gene	clone size	J gene	CDR3 DNA	CDR3 protein
TRBV12-5	TRBD1	few	TRBJ2-1	TGTGCTAGTGGTTTGGGACAGGGGTTGAATGAGCAGTTCTTC	CASGLGQGLNEQFF
TRBV20-1	-	-	TRBJ2-1	TGCAGTGCCTCAACGGGGGTCCACTACAATGAGCAGTTCTTC	CSASTGVHYNEQFF
TRBV7-9	-	many	TRBJ1-1	TGTGCCAGCAGCTTAGGTTCGGGTGAAGCTTTCTTT	CASSLGSGEAFF
TRBV5-6	-	few	TRBJ1-1	TGTGCCAGCAGCGTGGGGCGTGGGCCTGAAGCTTTCTTT	CASSVGRGPEAFF
TRBV12-3/TRBV12-4	-	-	TRBJ2-2	TGTGCCAGCACGGACAGAATAAACACCGGGGAGCTGTTTTTT	CASTDRINTGELFF
TRBV15	TRBD1	few	TRBJ1-2	TGTGCCACCAGCGTACAGGGGGGGTATGGCTACACCTTC	CATSVQGGYGYTF
TRBV11-2	TRBD2	few	TRBJ2-1	TGTGCCAGCAGGAGCGGGGGCAGCTCCTACAATGAGCAGTTCTTC	CASRSGGSSYNEQFF
TRBV20-1	TRBD2	many	TRBJ2-3	TGCAGTGCTAAGATTCACGGGGGGGCCACAGATACGCAGTATTTT	CSAKIHGGATDTQYF
TRBV7-8	-	-	TRBJ2-1	TGTGCCAGCAGCTTGGGACGGACGTTCCCCTACAATGAGCAGTTCTTC	CASSLGRTFPYNEQFF
TRBV20-1	TRBD2	-	TRBJ2-3	TGCAGTGCTAAACAAACGGGACTAGCTAGAGATACGCAGTATTTT	CSAKQTGLARDTQYF
TRBV5-1	-	-	TRBJ2-3	TGCGCCAGCAGCTTGGAGGGCTTAGGGGATACGCAGTATTTT	CASSLEGLGDTQYF
TRBV5-4	-	-	TRBJ2-1	TGTGCCAGCAGCTTATTAATCGAAATGTCGGGTTACGAGCAGTTCTTC	CASSLLIEMSGYEQFF
TRBV6-1	-	-	TRBJ2-1	TGTGCCAGCAGAGGGATACCATACAATGAGCAGTTCTTC	CASRGIPYNEQFF
TRBV29-1	TRBD2	many	TRBJ2-2	TGCAGCGTTTCCAGCGGGGAGAACACCGGGGAGCTGTTTTTT	CSVSSGENTGELFF
TRBV5-1	TRBD2	-	TRBJ2-5	TGCGCCAGCAGCTCCGAACAACTAGCGGGGGGCCAAGAGACCCAGTACTTC	CASSSEQLAGGQETQYF
TRBV12-3/TRBV12-4	TRBD2	few	TRBJ2-5	TGTGCCAGCAGTTTAATCCCCGTGACTAGCGGATCGAAACAAGAGACCCAGTACTTC	CASSLIPVTSGSKQETQYF
TRBV7-9	TRBD1	many	TRBJ1-2	TGTGCCAGCAGCCCGACAGGGAATTATGGCTACACCTTC	CASSPTGNYGYTF
TRBV4-1	-	-	TRBJ1-1	TGCGCCAGCAGCCAAGTACTGGACGGTGAAGCTTTCTTT	CASSQVLDGEAFF
TRBV7-6	-	-	TRBJ1-1	TGTGCCAGCAGCTTAGCGGGGGCGCCCGATGAAGCTTTCTTT	CASSLAGAPDEAFF
TRBV20-1	TRBD1	many	TRBJ1-1	TGCAGTGCTAGATGGGACAGGGGGGCTGAAGCTTTCTTT	CSARWDRGAEAFF
TRBV6-1	TRBD2	few	TRBJ2-5	TGTGCCAGCCGAGGACTAGGAGCGGGCCTTGGGGAGACCCAGTACTTC	CASRGLGAGLGETQYF
TRBV6-1	TRBD1	few	TRBJ1-5	TGTGCCAGTGGGACAGGGGATTTTCAGCCCCAGCATTTT	CASGTGDFQPQHF
TRBV10-2	-	-	TRBJ2-3	TGCGCCAGCAGTGGGGGGAGTGCAGATACGCAGTATTTT	CASSGGSADTQYF
TRBV12-3/TRBV12-4	-	many	TRBJ1-4	TGTGCCAGCAGCCAGGGTGGATCTAATGAAAAACTGTTTTTT	CASSQGGSNEKLFF
TRBV14	-	-	TRBJ2-3	TGTGCCAGCAGCCACCTTTTCGGGAGCGGCACAGATACGCAGTATTTT	CASSHLFGSGTDTQYF
TRBV6-1	-	-	TRBJ2-3	TGTGCCAGCAGTGAACGCCTGGTCCCAGATACGCAGTATTTT	CASSERLVPDTQYF
TRBV6-1	TRBD1	few	TRBJ2-1	TGTGCCAGCATGCGGACAGGTCGTGACAATGAGCAGTTCTTC	CASMRTGRDNEQFF
TRBV28	TRBD1	-	TRBJ2-3	TGTGCCAGCAGTTGGAAACAGGGGGCGGGAGATACGCAGTATTTT	CASSWKQGAGDTQYF
TRBV27	TRBD2	few	TRBJ2-5	TGTGCCAGCAGTTTAGGCGGACTAGCGGGAGGGGAGACCCAGTACTTC	CASSLGGLAGGETQYF
TRBV20-1	-	-	TRBJ2-7	TGCAGTGCTAGAGACTTGGAGGGCACATACGAGCAGTACTTC	CSARDLEGTYEQYF
TRBV6-5	TRBD1	few	TRBJ2-1	TGTGCCAGCAGTTCCCGAACGACAGGGCTATCGAGCTCCTACAATGAGCAGTTCTTC	CASSSRTTGLSSSYNEQFF